Included here is one T cell receptor (beta chain) sequence, with context. Its cognate antigen is unknown. The data were obtained in a study of shared clonotypes between healthy human individuals. Deep-level assay runs were performed. TCRdb's copy holds only in-frame clones and misses some; the assay was immunoSEQ multiplex PCR. The table records 2.3 million or so clones, 85% to 95% of them present only once. Study findings and constraints: Across subsets, estimated richness was generally greater for naive than for memory populations.

This CDR3 is 14 amino acids long. Trimming pared 4 bases from V and 2 bases from J, leaving 12 bases between. The TCR comes from a young man in good health. Some clones in this sample may be carry-over from other donors' samples. The V and J genes are TRBV23-1 and TRBJ2-7; a possible D gene is TRBD1 (5 bases). TRBV23-1 is an open reading frame, and its role is uncertain. Sequencing used naive CD4+ T cells from PBMCs. Subset meaning: CD45RA+ positively selected. CDR3 loop: CASSLGQGTYEQYF. CDR3 in DNA: TGCGCCAGCAGTCTCGGGCAGGGAACCTACGAGCAGTACTTC.